This TCR beta chain was recorded in a study of T cells in Graves' hyperthyroidism and ophthalmopathy. RNA transcripts were the template for amplifying TCR beta CDR3 regions. First-round RT-PCR with HTBI primers amplified the TCR CDR3 region. TCRdb re-called the multiplex PCR reads through MiXCR, storing one row per CDR3 protein. The table records around 300,000 distinct CDR3 sequences, 25% to 30% of them present only once. Trimming took off 7 bases at V and 1 base at J, with 14 bases between the two ends. The CDR3 is 15 residues long. Notes on the study in general: Blood shared most expanded thyroid clonotypes above 0.001.

PBMCs stemmed from about 9.7 ml fresh peripheral blood. This clonotype was found many times. Its antigen is unidentified. The chain joins TRBV12-3 or TRBV12-4 to TRBJ1-3; no definite D call. The TCR comes from a man between 40 and 49 years old with Graves' hyperthyroidism that later progressed to Graves' ophthalmopathy. What was sequenced was blood. CDR3 nucleotides: TGTGCCAGCACCCCGACATATACATCTGGAAACACCATATATTTT. It yields the protein CASTPTYTSGNTIYF.